One and the same sample provided the 14 T cell receptor beta chains below, sequenced in a study of monozygotic twins with inflammatory bowel disease. TCRdb reprocessed the 5' RACE reads, keeping one entry per CDR3 protein, no DNA. This sample contains 300,000 to 450,000 distinct CDR3 sequences. The specimen was blood. These receptors were collected from a human donor with ulcerative colitis or Crohn's disease, or a healthy co-twin of an affected twin (not recorded which).

This CDR3 is CASSEDRGINEQFF. This sequence joins TRBV2 and TRBJ2-1; the TRBD1 assignment by TCRdb is unverifiable without DNA. The germline gives CDR1 SNHLY, CDR2 FYNNEI. The CDR3 runs 14 residues.

This rearrangement joins TRBV2 to TRBJ1-3; TCRdb reports TRBD1, a call that lacks DNA to check it against. The germline V gene encodes CDR1 SNHLY and CDR2 FYNNEI. The CDR3 extends over 14 amino acids. The CDR3 region is CASSVPGQGNTIYF.

This chain links TRBV5-4 with TRBJ2-2; TCRdb's D call of TRBD1 is untestable without DNA. Germline V CDR1 and CDR2: SGHNT, YYREEE (reference sequence). This CDR3 has 13 residues. This CDR3 reads CASSFPGPGELFF.

This rearrangement joins TRBV5-1 to TRBJ1-6; absent DNA, TCRdb's TRBD1 call cannot be checked. The germline gives CDR1 SGHRS, CDR2 YFSETQ. CDR3 length equals 14 residues. CDR3 sequence: CASSLGDYNSPLHF.

The V call is TRBV6-5, the J call TRBJ2-3; TCRdb designates TRBD1, a call that cannot be tested without DNA. In germline, CDR1 is MNHEY, CDR2 SVGAGI. CDR3 length equals 15 residues. CDR3 region: CASSYRTGNTDTQYF.

The V and J genes are TRBV25-1 and TRBJ2-1. The CDR3 has 14 residues. Germline lookup yields CDR1 MGHDK and CDR2 SYGVNS. CDR3: CASTDLSSYNEQFF.

V and J are TRBV4-3 and TRBJ2-1; TCRdb selects TRBD2, and the lack of DNA leaves this call unchecked. This CDR3 has 19 amino acids. The germline V gene has CDR1 LGHNA and CDR2 YSLEER. This CDR3 is CASSQDWLAGGPYSDEQFF.

V is TRBV5-1 and J is TRBJ1-2; TCRdb lists TRBD1, though no DNA is available to test this call. There are 14 residues in the CDR3. In germline, CDR1 is SGHRS, CDR2 YFSETQ. CDR3 loop: CASSLDGRGYGYTF.

The rearrangement uses TRBV12-3 or TRBV12-4 and TRBJ1-3. The CDR3 runs 14 residues. Here the CDR3 reads CASSSWSSGNTIYF.

The chain employs TRBV7-9 and TRBJ2-7. The CDR3 runs to 13 residues. The V gene's germline CDR1 is SEHNR and CDR2 FQNEAQ (reference sequence). The chain's CDR3 is CASSFISVYEQYF.

The rearrangement joins TRBV6-5 to TRBJ2-1. The germline CDR1 and CDR2 sequences are MNHEY and SVGAGI. The CDR3 has 13 residues. This chain's CDR3 is CASSYSRYNEQFF.

V is TRBV12-3 or TRBV12-4 and J is TRBJ2-1; without DNA, the TCRdb call of TRBD1 cannot be checked. The CDR3 consists of 15 residues. CDR3 protein: CASRPGLRSYNEQFF.

The J gene is TRBJ1-2, the V gene TRBV30. There are 12 residues in the CDR3. Germline V gene lookup returns CDR1 GTSNPN and CDR2 SVGIG (reference sequence). This chain's CDR3 is CAWSVSSYGYTF.

The CDR3 sequence: CASSYRAGAGEAFF. The gene calls are TRBV4-3 and TRBJ1-1; absent DNA, TCRdb's TRBD1 call cannot be checked. The CDR3 consists of 14 residues. Germline assignment: CDR1 LGHNA and CDR2 YSLEER.